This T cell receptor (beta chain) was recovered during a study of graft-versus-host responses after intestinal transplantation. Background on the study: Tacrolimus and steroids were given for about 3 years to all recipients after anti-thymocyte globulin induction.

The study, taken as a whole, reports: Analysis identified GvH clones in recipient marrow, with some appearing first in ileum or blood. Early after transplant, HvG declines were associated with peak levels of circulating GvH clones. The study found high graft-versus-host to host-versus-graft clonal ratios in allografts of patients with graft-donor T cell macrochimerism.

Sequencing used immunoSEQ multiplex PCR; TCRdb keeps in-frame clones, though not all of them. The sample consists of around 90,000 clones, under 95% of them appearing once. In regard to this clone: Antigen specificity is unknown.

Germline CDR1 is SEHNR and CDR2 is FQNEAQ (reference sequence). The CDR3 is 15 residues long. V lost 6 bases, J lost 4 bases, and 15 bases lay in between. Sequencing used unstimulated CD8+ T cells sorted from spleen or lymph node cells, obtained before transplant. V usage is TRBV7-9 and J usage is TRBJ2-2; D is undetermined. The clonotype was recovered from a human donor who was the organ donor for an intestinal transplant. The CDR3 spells CASSRAGSFTGELFF. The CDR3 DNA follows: TGTGCCAGCAGTAGAGCCGGGTCCTTCACCGGGGAGCTGTTTTTT.